Listed here are 14 T cell receptor beta chains from one sample, sequenced in a study of shared clonotypes between healthy human individuals. Some clones are missing from TCRdb's copy, which holds only in-frame ones; the method was immunoSEQ multiplex PCR. The sample yields 1.4 million or so clones, 98% seen once. Material: naive CD4+ T cells sorted from blood. Subset: CD45RA+ positively selected. These receptors came from a man aged 25-45 years in good health.

The chain couples TRBV5-1 to TRBJ2-7, with a possible D match to TRBD2 (5 bases). CDR1 is SGHRS, CDR2 YFSETQ, per germline. Deletions cut 2 bases from V and 2 bases from J, with 11 bases between. This CDR3 is 14 amino acids long. The CDR3 here is CASSFRTATYEQYF. In nucleotides, the CDR3 is TGCGCCAGCAGCTTCCGGACTGCTACCTACGAGCAGTACTTC.

The genes are TRBV20-1 and TRBJ2-7; D is perhaps TRBD2 (6 bases). The CDR3 runs to 11 residues. Germline values: CDR1 DFQATT, CDR2 SNEGSKA (reference sequence). Trimming stripped 8 bases from V and 6 bases from J, with 14 bases between. The CDR3 sequence is CSISGGGEQYF. CDR3 in DNA: TGCAGTATTTCTGGGGGAGGCGAGCAGTACTTC.

The rearrangement uses TRBV28 and TRBJ1-5; the D gene is possibly TRBD1 (5 bases). V gave up 2 bases and J gave up 4 bases, with 18 bases separating them. Germline lookup yields CDR1 MDHEN and CDR2 SYDVKM. The CDR3 is made up of 17 amino acids. This chain's CDR3 is CASSLRNRILLNQPQHF. The CDR3 DNA sequence: TGTGCCAGCAGTTTACGTAACAGGATTCTGCTTAATCAGCCCCAGCATTTT. Looking up the rest from reference TRBV28 and TRBJ1-5 gives the full variable domain: DVKVTQSSRYLVKRTGEKVFLECVQDMDHENMFWYRQDPGLGLRLIYFSYDVKMKEKGDIPEGYSVSREKKERFSLILESASTNQTSMYLCASSLRNRILLNQPQHFGDGTRLSIL.

The J gene is TRBJ2-2, the V gene TRBV5-6; 7 bases fit TRBD1. Unmatched junction bases numbered 7, after V lost 2 bases and J lost 9 bases. The CDR3 spans 14 residues. Germline V gene sequence: CDR1 SGHDT, CDR2 YYEEEE. The CDR3 sequence is CASSFWTGYWELFF. The CDR3 nucleotides read TGTGCCAGCAGCTTTTGGACAGGTTACTGGGAGCTGTTTTTT.

V gene TRBV28 combines with J gene TRBJ2-7; the D gene is possibly TRBD2 (5 bases). Germline V lookup: CDR1 MDHEN, CDR2 SYDVKM. Trimming left V 3 bases short and J 0 bases short, with 9 bases between. The CDR3 spans 14 residues. CDR3 protein: CASSFVGDSYEQYF. Written as DNA, the CDR3 is TGTGCCAGCAGTTTTGTCGGGGACTCCTACGAGCAGTACTTC.

The chain links TRBV5-6 to TRBJ2-7, with 9 bases aligning to TRBD2. J gave up 12 bases and V 2 bases, and 15 bases lay outside the gene matches. CDR1 is SGHDT, CDR2 YYEEEE, per germline. This CDR3 is 15 amino acids long. Here the CDR3 DNA reads TGTGCCAGCAGCTTAGCTCTGGGGACTAGCTTATCGGTGTACTTC. This codes for CASSLALGTSLSVYF.

The CDR3 protein is CASSPPVAGELFF. CDR3 bases: TGTGCCAGCTCACCACCGGTAGCCGGGGAGCTGTTTTTT. The V call is TRBV18, the J call TRBJ2-2, with D hard to call. Trimming cost V 0 bases and J 6 bases, with 5 bases left between them. The CDR3 length is 13 residues. The germline CDR1 and CDR2 sequences are KGHSH and LQKENI.

This clone was found once. The rearrangement uses TRBV10-1 and TRBJ2-7; D perhaps matches TRBD1 (6 bases). V lost 5 bases to trimming and J lost 9 bases, with 17 bases between them. Germline V gene data show CDR1 as WNHNN and CDR2 as SYGVQD (reference sequence). This CDR3 spans 13 amino acids. This chain's CDR3 is CASSQDSVQGQYF. The CDR3 coding sequence is TGCGCCAGCAGTCAGGACTCCGTACAGGGGCAGTACTTC.

The chain uses TRBV19 and TRBJ2-1; TRBD2 aligns across 12 bases. Unmatched junction bases numbered 13, after V lost 1 base and J lost 9 bases. CDR3 length: 18 amino acids. Per the germline V gene, CDR1 is LNHDA and CDR2 is SQIVND (reference sequence). Written as DNA, the CDR3 is TGTGCCAGTAGTATAGGGGGGCTTGGACTAGCGGGACGTGTTGAGCAGTTCTTC. It specifies CASSIGGLGLAGRVEQFF.

This chain links TRBV27 with TRBJ2-7; possible D gene TRBD1, 6 bases. CDR1 is MNHEY and CDR2 is SMNVEV in the germline V gene (reference sequence). V was trimmed by 4 bases and J by 2 bases, leaving 21 bases between them. The CDR3 length is 17 residues. CDR3 bases: TGTGCCAGCAGTTGGGGGACACATCGCCGGTGGGCCTACGAGCAGTACTTC. It specifies CASSWGTHRRWAYEQYF.

The rearrangement links TRBV4-3 to TRBJ2-2; 12 positions agree with TRBD2. Germline V gene data show CDR1 as LGHNA and CDR2 as YSLEER. The CDR3 contains 15 residues. Trimming took 1 base from V and 6 from J; bases not matched to a gene: 0. The CDR3 sequence is CASSQASGRAGELFF. The CDR3 DNA reads as TGCGCCAGCAGCCAAGCTAGCGGGAGGGCCGGGGAGCTGTTTTTT.

The rearrangement uses TRBV4-3 and TRBJ2-1; D uncertain. Germline CDR1 and CDR2: LGHNA and YSLEER. The germline V and J ends were trimmed by 1 base and 12 bases, with 13 bases remaining between them. The CDR3 has 13 residues. The CDR3 is CASSQVSGSGQFF. The DNA of the CDR3 is TGCGCCAGCAGCCAAGTATCGGGCTCTGGGCAGTTCTTC.

The chain recombines TRBV27 with TRBJ1-5, with no clear D. This CDR3 comprises 10 residues. Germline V gene lookup returns CDR1 MNHEY and CDR2 SMNVEV (reference sequence). V lost 6 bases to trimming and J lost 10 bases, with 7 bases between them. The CDR3 here is CASRPGPQHF. DNA of the CDR3: TGTGCCAGCAGGCCCGGTCCCCAGCATTTT.

The CDR3 region has the DNA TGCAGTGCTAGACGGGTGGGTGAGCAGTTCTTC. The encoded protein is CSARRVGEQFF. The chain joins TRBV20-1 to TRBJ2-1, with D uncertain. The CDR3 loop spans 11 amino acids. Germline V gene lookup returns CDR1 DFQATT and CDR2 SNEGSKA (reference sequence). V was shortened by 2 bases and J by 9 bases, with 8 bases between the two germline ends.